This passage covers 25 T cell receptor beta chains from one sample sequenced in a study of HIV-infected patients and healthy controls. Whole blood was used without fractionation, so all unsorted peripheral T cells were included. cDNA was made from 500 ng RNA using alpha and beta constant primers. Using multiplexing indices, alpha and beta chain libraries were generated apart by chain-specific third strand synthesis. TCRdb analysed the 5' RACE reads with MiXCR anew, one entry per CDR3 protein. The table shows approximately 9,000 distinct CDR3 sequences, with around 8.2% occurring only once. The material was blood, obtained before antiretroviral therapy. Receptor source: an adult with HIV infection. The donor label of this sample is uncertain.

This clonotype was seen a few times. V is TRBV30 and J is TRBJ2-4, with D perhaps TRBD1 (6 bases). Trimming took off 3 bases at V and 8 bases at J, with 14 bases between the two ends. The CDR3 sequence is 13 residues long. Germline V gene sequence: CDR1 GTSNPN, CDR2 SVGIG (reference sequence). In nucleotides, the CDR3 is TGTGCCTGGAGGGGGGCCTCCGGGTACATTCAGTACTTC. Protein: CAWRGASGYIQYF.

There are many counts of this clonotype. The CDR3 loop is CASSLRLAGRGGTDTQYF. CDR3 in DNA: TGTGCCAGCAGCTTGAGGCTAGCGGGCCGAGGGGGAACAGATACGCAGTATTTT. This chain connects TRBV7-2 to TRBJ2-3, with 8 bases lining up with TRBD2. V lost 3 bases, J lost 3 bases, and 14 bases stayed unmatched. This CDR3 comprises 18 residues. Germline V CDR1 and CDR2: SGHTA, FQGNSA.

Ten or more counts support this clonotype. The chain has TRBV11-2 and TRBJ2-5, with D perhaps given as TRBD1 or TRBD2 (6 bases each). The CDR3 extends over 15 amino acids. Germline assignment: CDR1 SGHAT and CDR2 FQNNGV. Trimming pared 5 bases from V and 4 bases from J, leaving 17 bases between. The CDR3 loop is CASSRTRGARETQYF. The CDR3, as DNA: TGTGCCAGCAGCCGTACGAGGGGGGCGAGAGAGACCCAGTACTTC.

This clonotype was detected many times. V gene TRBV19 combines with J gene TRBJ2-5; the D is unclear. V lost 5 bases, J lost 4 bases, and 14 bases lay in between. The length of the CDR3 is 14 residues. The germline gives CDR1 LNHDA, CDR2 SQIVND (reference sequence). Here the CDR3 reads CASSRQPAAETQYF. The CDR3 bases are TGTGCCAGTAGTCGACAACCGGCAGCAGAGACCCAGTACTTC.

The chain joins TRBV5-1 to TRBJ2-7, with TRBD1 as a possible D gene (6 bases). This CDR3 spans 15 amino acids. The V and J ends lost 3 bases and 2 bases respectively, with 15 bases between them. The germline CDR1 and CDR2 sequences are SGHRS and YFSETQ. The chain's CDR3 is CASSWETGMTYEQYF. DNA of the CDR3: TGCGCCAGCAGCTGGGAGACAGGAATGACCTACGAGCAGTACTTC.

The chain links TRBV5-6 to TRBJ2-7, with unresolved D. Germline V gene data show CDR1 as SGHDT and CDR2 as YYEEEE. Trimming pared 0 bases from V and 3 bases from J, leaving 1 base between. The CDR3 is 11 amino acids. The CDR3 DNA follows: TGTGCCAGCAGCTTGGGCTACGAGCAGTACTTC. Translated, it gives CASSLGYEQYF.

This clonotype is judged medium-sized. V is TRBV20-1 and J is TRBJ1-1; 7 bases fit TRBD1. V was pared by 4 bases and J by 8 bases, with 7 bases of the junction left unmatched. Germline lookup yields CDR1 DFQATT and CDR2 SNEGSKA (reference sequence). The CDR3 is 12 amino acids. This CDR3 reads CSATGDSREAFF. The CDR3, as DNA: TGCAGTGCTACGGGGGACAGCAGAGAAGCTTTCTTT.

DNA of the CDR3: TGTGCCAGCAGTCTTGTGAAAGGGCAGGGGCAGCCCCAGCATTTT. Amino acids: CASSLVKGQGQPQHF. The chain uses TRBV6-5 and TRBJ1-5, with D perhaps matching TRBD1 (6 bases). This CDR3 has 15 residues. Trimming took 5 bases from V and 7 from J, leaving 18 bases between them. CDR1 is MNHEY and CDR2 is SVGAGI in the germline V gene.

This clonotype has a count of ten or more. A junction boundary mismatches the germline segment, possibly from a read error. The J gene is TRBJ2-5, the V gene TRBV18, with D uncertain. This CDR3 is 13 amino acids long. Germline CDR1 and CDR2: KGHSH and LQKENI. As DNA, the CDR3 is TGTGCCAGCTCAACCAGTATCCAAGGGACCCAGTACTTC. Translating it yields CASSTSIQGTQYF.

This clonotype was observed many times. The V call is TRBV2, the J call TRBJ2-7; a weak D match, TRBD1 (5 bases). The V end lost 6 bases, the J end lost 2 bases, and 17 bases lay between the germline ends. The CDR3 has 15 amino acids. The germline V gene has CDR1 SNHLY and CDR2 FYNNEI. The CDR3 protein is CASRIRVAGTYEQYF. In DNA form, the CDR3 reads TGTGCCAGCAGGATACGGGTGGCAGGGACCTACGAGCAGTACTTC.

This clonotype has a handful of counts. This chain connects TRBV28 to TRBJ2-1, with 9 bases lining up with TRBD2. The CDR3 is made up of 15 amino acids. Germline loops: CDR1 MDHEN, CDR2 SYDVKM. Losses at the gene ends were 1 base for V and 7 bases for J; bases not matched to a gene: 5. CDR3 bases: TGTGCCAGCAGTTTATCAGCGGGGGGCTGGAATGAGCAGTTCTTC. Translating gives CASSLSAGGWNEQFF. The full variable domain, with the rest looked up from reference TRBV28 and TRBJ2-1, is DVKVTQSSRYLVKRTGEKVFLECVQDMDHENMFWYRQDPGLGLRLIYFSYDVKMKEKGDIPEGYSVSREKKERFSLILESASTNQTSMYLCASSLSAGGWNEQFFGPGTRLTVL.

The chain joins TRBV6-5 to TRBJ2-2; 12 positions agree with TRBD2. V lost 0 bases to trimming and J lost 9 bases; unmatched junction nucleotides: 2. The CDR3 contains 15 residues. Germline CDR1 is MNHEY and CDR2 is SVGAGI. The DNA of the CDR3 is TGTGCCAGCAGTTACTCGACTAGCGGGGGCCGGGAGCTGTTTTTT. Its translation: CASSYSTSGGRELFF.

In this sample, this clonotype turned up many times. The chain carries TRBV10-3 and TRBJ1-1; no clear D gene. The CDR3 loop spans 11 amino acids. V lost 6 bases and J 10 bases, leaving 12 bases between the germline ends. The germline V gene encodes CDR1 ENHRY and CDR2 SYGVKD. In DNA form, the CDR3 reads TGTGCCATCAGGGCTCAACGGGCAGCTTTCTTT. Amino acids: CAIRAQRAAFF.

The chain couples TRBV19 to TRBJ2-6; the D gene is possibly TRBD1 (6 bases). Germline CDR1 is LNHDA and CDR2 is SQIVND (reference sequence). Trimming pared 7 bases from V and 0 bases from J, leaving 19 bases between. The CDR3 runs 18 residues. This chain's CDR3 is CASTNRDTTPSGANVLTF. Written as DNA, the CDR3 is TGTGCCAGTACCAACCGGGACACGACTCCCTCTGGGGCCAACGTCCTGACTTTC.

This clonotype has at least ten counts. This CDR3 is CAIQRLAGVTYEQYF. CDR3 in DNA: TGTGCCATCCAGCGACTAGCGGGAGTCACCTACGAGCAGTACTTC. The gene calls are TRBV10-3 and TRBJ2-7; 12 bases map to TRBD2. This CDR3 is built from 15 residues. Losses at the gene ends were 8 bases for V and 2 bases for J; bases not matched to a gene: 7. Germline V gene lookup returns CDR1 ENHRY and CDR2 SYGVKD.

The genes are TRBV5-1 and TRBJ1-1, with a possible D match to TRBD1 (6 bases). V was trimmed by 0 bases and J by 10 bases, leaving 13 bases between them. CDR1 is SGHRS, CDR2 YFSETQ, per germline. The CDR3 is 13 amino acids. CDR3 nucleotides: TGCGCCAGCAGCTTGGGGGGGCCCAATGGAGCTTTCTTT. It encodes CASSLGGPNGAFF.

The chain couples TRBV5-4 to TRBJ2-1; no definite D call. The germline CDR1 and CDR2 sequences are SGHNT and YYREEE (reference sequence). Deletions cut 0 bases from V and 0 bases from J, with 7 bases between. The CDR3 has 15 residues. The CDR3: CASSLDGGSYNEQFF. As DNA, the CDR3 is TGTGCCAGCAGCTTGGATGGCGGCTCCTACAATGAGCAGTTCTTC.

This clonotype has ten or more counts. The V and J genes are TRBV12-3 or TRBV12-4 and TRBJ1-6; 8 positions agree with TRBD1. The ends lost 4 bases at V and 8 bases at J; junction bases unmatched: 10. This CDR3 is built from 16 residues. CDR3 loop: CASSSAQDRDYSPLHF. The CDR3, as DNA: TGTGCCAGCAGTTCCGCCCAGGACAGGGATTATTCACCCCTCCACTTT.

In its sample, this clonotype was seen many times. The chain has TRBV12-3 or TRBV12-4 and TRBJ2-6, with a possible D match to TRBD1 (5 bases). Trimming shortened V by 6 bases and J by 2 bases, and 8 bases separated the two germline ends. This CDR3 is built from 14 residues. CDR3 residues: CASSGHTGANVLTF. CDR3 DNA: TGTGCCAGCAGCGGACATACTGGGGCCAACGTCCTGACTTTC.

This clonotype has ten or more counts. The CDR3 sequence: CASSRLGSTDTQYF. The CDR3 nucleotides read TGTGCCAGCAGCCGGCTGGGGAGCACAGATACGCAGTATTTT. This chain joins TRBV3-1 and TRBJ2-3; the D is unclear. V lost 4 bases and J 0 bases, leaving 8 bases between the germline ends. CDR1 and CDR2 (germline): LGHDT, YNNKEL (reference sequence). This CDR3 contains 14 residues.

The sample holds many counts of this clonotype. The chain carries TRBV6-5 and TRBJ2-1; 10 bases align to TRBD2. CDR3 length: 15 residues. Germline lookup yields CDR1 MNHEY and CDR2 SVGAGI. The J segment lost 6 bases and the V segment lost 4 bases, leaving 6 bases of the junction unmatched. For the CDR3, the DNA is TGTGCCAGCAGTTCCCCAGCGGGAGGGCCCAATGAGCAGTTCTTC. Translation: CASSSPAGGPNEQFF.

This clonotype was detected ten times or more. The chain couples TRBV5-1 to TRBJ2-5; 8 positions agree with TRBD1. Unmatched junction bases numbered 5, after V lost 2 bases and J lost 5 bases. CDR1 and CDR2 from the germline V gene are SGHRS and YFSETQ. This CDR3 is 14 amino acids long. The CDR3 sequence is CASSFSGGRETQYF. The CDR3 region has the DNA TGCGCCAGCAGCTTTTCAGGGGGCCGGGAGACCCAGTACTTC.

At least ten counts were recorded for this clonotype. This sequence joins TRBV29-1 and TRBJ2-5; D not resolved. Trimming removed 7 bases at V and 0 bases at J, with 9 bases between. The CDR3 contains 12 residues. CDR1 is SQVTM, CDR2 ANQGSEA, per germline. The CDR3 bases are TGCAGCGCCCGAGAGTACCAAGAGACCCAGTACTTC. It specifies CSAREYQETQYF.

Many counts were recorded for this clonotype. The chain couples TRBV6-5 to TRBJ1-4, with D possibly TRBD1 on 6 matching bases. The germline V and J ends were trimmed by 8 bases and 8 bases, with 15 bases remaining between them. The V gene's germline CDR1 is MNHEY and CDR2 SVGAGI. This CDR3 has 13 amino acids. The CDR3: CASRQGPWEKLFF. The CDR3 nucleotides read TGTGCCAGCCGTCAGGGGCCCTGGGAAAAACTGTTTTTT.

This clonotype is deemed hyperexpanded. The chain uses TRBV2 and TRBJ2-2, with 8 nucleotides matching TRBD1. The length of the CDR3 is 15 residues. Losses at the gene ends were 2 bases for V and 7 bases for J; bases not matched to a gene: 6. Germline values: CDR1 SNHLY, CDR2 FYNNEI. CDR3 loop: CASSETGGRDGELFF. The CDR3 nucleotides are TGTGCCAGCAGTGAAACAGGGGGTCGGGACGGGGAGCTGTTTTTT.